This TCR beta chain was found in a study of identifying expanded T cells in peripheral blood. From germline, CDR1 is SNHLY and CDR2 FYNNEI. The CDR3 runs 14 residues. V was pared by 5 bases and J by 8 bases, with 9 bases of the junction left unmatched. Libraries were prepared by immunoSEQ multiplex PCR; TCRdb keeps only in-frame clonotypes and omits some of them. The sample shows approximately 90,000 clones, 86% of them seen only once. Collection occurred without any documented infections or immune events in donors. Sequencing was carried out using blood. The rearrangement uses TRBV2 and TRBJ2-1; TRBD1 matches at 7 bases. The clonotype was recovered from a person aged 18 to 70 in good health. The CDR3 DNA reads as TGTGCCAGCAGTCCGAGACAGGGTTATTATGAGCAGTTCTTC. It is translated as CASSPRQGYYEQFF.